The entry below describes one T cell receptor beta chain. Clones were sequenced by immunoSEQ multiplex PCR, and TCRdb holds only the in-frame ones, with some missing. The table has 150,000 or so clones, around 84% seen once. This entry is derived from a study of blood T cell repertoires in COVID-19. The sequencing input was peripheral blood. This clonotype was sampled from a woman aged 45 to 65 with acute or convalescent COVID-19.

The CDR3 sequence is CASSLGHLNEKLFF. The CDR3 region has the DNA TGCGCCAGCAGCTTAGGACACCTGAATGAAAAACTGTTTTTT. This chain uses TRBV4-1 with TRBJ1-4, with D possibly being TRBD1 (5 bases). Between the trimmed V and J ends, which lost 5 bases and 5 bases, there was a span of 12 bases. The germline CDR1 and CDR2 sequences are MGHRA and YSYEKL. The CDR3 loop spans 14 amino acids.